Below are 29 T cell receptor beta chains sequenced from a single sample in a study of identical twins' blood T cells. Each CDR3 protein is one row after TCRdb ran MiXCR on the 5' RACE reads. The sample shows 350,000 to 400,000 distinct CDR3 sequences, 28% of them seen only once. Material for sequencing was PBMCs. The source is a woman aged 18 to 55 in good health.

This sequence joins TRBV29-1 and TRBJ1-1; D may be TRBD1 (6 bases). In germline, CDR1 is SQVTM, CDR2 ANQGSEA. The CDR3 has 13 residues. With 6 bases removed from V and 1 base from J, the gap between germline ends came to 12 bases. CDR3 sequence reads: CSVPSGANTEAFF. The CDR3, as DNA: TGCAGCGTGCCCTCAGGGGCGAACACTGAAGCTTTCTTT.

In its sample, this clonotype was seen a few times. This chain joins TRBV11-2 and TRBJ2-7, with 9 positions matching TRBD2. V shed 0 bases, J shed 3 bases, and the junction held 3 bases outside the gene matches. Germline V CDR1 and CDR2: SGHAT, FQNNGV. The length of the CDR3 is 15 residues. The CDR3 is CASSLEVAGDYEQYF. CDR3 in DNA: TGTGCCAGCAGCTTAGAGGTAGCGGGGGACTACGAGCAGTACTTC. Variable domain in full (rest from reference TRBV11-2 and TRBJ2-7): EAGVAQSPRYKIIEKRQSVAFWCNPISGHATLYWYQQILGQGPKLLIQFQNNGVVDDSQLPKDRFSAERLKGVDSTLKIQPAKLEDSAVYLCASSLEVAGDYEQYFGPGTRLTVT.

The chain uses TRBV14 and TRBJ2-7, with D possibly matching TRBD2 (5 bases). V shed 6 bases and J shed 1 base, with 16 bases lying between them. This CDR3 has 15 residues. Germline-derived CDR1 and CDR2 are SGHDN and FVKESK. CDR3 amino acids: CASRRVGDYSYEQYF. The CDR3 DNA reads as TGTGCCAGCAGACGAGTGGGAGACTATTCCTACGAGCAGTACTTC. The full variable domain, its missing parts supplied by reference TRBV14 and TRBJ2-7, is EAGVTQFPSHSVIEKGQTVTLRCDPISGHDNLYWYRRVMGKEIKFLLHFVKESKQDESGMPNNRFLAERTGGTYSTLKVQPAELEDSGVYFCASRRVGDYSYEQYFGPGTRLTVT.

This clonotype was observed a few times. The rearrangement joins TRBV10-1 to TRBJ1-1, with D possibly TRBD1 on 6 matching bases. CDR1 WNHNN and CDR2 SYGVQD come from the germline V gene (reference sequence). The CDR3 length is 15 residues. V lost 0 bases and J 4 bases, leaving 12 bases between the germline ends. Here the CDR3 reads CASSESTGRFTEAFF. The CDR3 nucleotides are TGCGCCAGCAGTGAGTCTACAGGGAGGTTCACTGAAGCTTTCTTT.

The chain couples TRBV29-1 to TRBJ2-5, with 7 positions matching TRBD2. V was clipped by 5 bases and J by 1 base; unmatched bases: 4. The CDR3 has 13 amino acids. From germline, CDR1 is SQVTM and CDR2 ANQGSEA. The DNA of the CDR3 is TGCAGCGTTCACGGGGGGTTCCAAGAGACCCAGTACTTC. Protein: CSVHGGFQETQYF.

The rearrangement links TRBV12-3 or TRBV12-4 to TRBJ1-5; tentatively, D is TRBD1 or TRBD2 (5 bases each). The end of the DNA is better explained by TRBJ2-3, so the J call may be wrong. The CDR3 consists of 13 residues. The CDR3 sequence is CASSSSGRSPQYF. CDR3 nucleotide sequence: TGTGCCAGCAGTTCCTCGGGACGGTCGCCCCAGTATTTT.

This chain joins TRBV5-1 and TRBJ1-1; 7 bases map to TRBD1. With V trimmed by 0 bases and J by 5 bases, 10 bases remained unmatched. The CDR3 has 16 amino acids. Germline-derived CDR1 and CDR2 are SGHRS and YFSETQ. CDR3 protein: CASSLVGGGGETEAFF. CDR3 bases: TGCGCCAGCAGCTTGGTAGGGGGAGGGGGCGAGACTGAAGCTTTCTTT. Based on the CDR3 plus reference TRBV5-1 and TRBJ1-1, the full variable domain is KAGVTQTPRYLIKTRGQQVTLSCSPISGHRSVSWYQQTPGQGLQFLFEYFSETQRNKGNFPGRFSGRQFSNSRSEMNVSTLELGDSALYLCASSLVGGGGETEAFFGQGTRLTVV.

This clonotype was observed a handful of times. The genes are TRBV29-1 and TRBJ2-2; the match to TRBD2 covers 11 bases. This CDR3 has 14 amino acids. V gave up 5 bases and J gave up 6 bases; unmatched junction bases: 5. The germline CDR1 and CDR2 sequences are SQVTM and ANQGSEA. CDR3 loop: CSVYTSGSPGELFF. Written as DNA, the CDR3 is TGCAGCGTTTACACTAGCGGGAGCCCCGGGGAGCTGTTTTTT.

This clonotype has only a few counts. The rearrangement joins TRBV7-2 to TRBJ2-3; the D is unclear. Germline assignment: CDR1 SGHTA and CDR2 FQGNSA. Trimming took 3 bases from V and 6 from J, leaving 19 bases between them. This CDR3 is 16 amino acids long. The CDR3 sequence: CASSFHGRYLVDTQYF. The CDR3 DNA sequence: TGTGCCAGCAGCTTTCATGGGCGGTACTTGGTTGATACGCAGTATTTT. The entire variable domain, with the rest obtained from reference TRBV7-2 and TRBJ2-3, is as follows: GAGVSQSPSNKVTEKGKDVELRCDPISGHTALYWYRQSLGQGLEFLIYFQGNSAPDKSGLPSDRFSAERTGGSVSTLTIQRTQQEDSAVYLCASSFHGRYLVDTQYFGPGTRLTVL.

This clonotype was counted a few times. The chain carries TRBV3-1 and TRBJ2-7; D gene ambiguous. Per germline, CDR1 LGHDT and CDR2 YNNKEL (reference sequence). Trimming pared 4 bases from V and 3 bases from J, leaving 13 bases between. There are 14 residues in the CDR3. For the CDR3, the DNA is TGTGCCAGCAGCCTGCACAATGCCGACTACGAGCAGTACTTC. Its translation: CASSLHNADYEQYF.

This clonotype was detected a few times. The junction and the germline gene differ at one end; a read error may be behind it. The V gene is TRBV9, the J gene TRBJ2-2; 7 bases agree with TRBD1. The CDR3 runs to 16 residues. The germline gives CDR1 SGDLS, CDR2 YYNGEE. The CDR3 region has the DNA TGTGCCAGCAGCGTAGGAGGGACAGCGAACACCGGGGAGCTGCTTTTT. It encodes CASSVGGTANTGELLF.

The chain links TRBV27 to TRBJ2-3; TRBD2 matches 10 bases. The CDR3 loop spans 16 amino acids. V trimming: 3 bases; J trimming: 1 base; junction bases outside the gene matches: 4. The germline V gene encodes CDR1 MNHEY and CDR2 SMNVEV (reference sequence). CDR3 region: CASSLFLAGGTDTQYF. CDR3 DNA: TGTGCCAGCAGTTTGTTCCTAGCGGGGGGCACAGATACGCAGTATTTT.

This clonotype was seen a few times. This rearrangement joins TRBV11-2 to TRBJ1-1; D remains ambiguous. Germline lookup yields CDR1 SGHAT and CDR2 FQNNGV. The CDR3 covers 14 residues. V gave up 6 bases and J gave up 7 bases, with 18 bases separating them. Here the CDR3 reads CASRSRALNFEAFF. CDR3 coding DNA: TGTGCCAGCAGAAGCCGGGCGTTGAATTTTGAAGCTTTCTTT.

This clonotype was detected only a few times. CDR3 sequence (DNA): TGTGCCAGCTCGGCCAGCTCCTATAATTCACCCCTCCACTTT. Translated: CASSASSYNSPLHF. V gene TRBV19 combines with J gene TRBJ1-6, with unresolved D. V was shortened by 9 bases and J by 0 bases, with 9 bases between the two germline ends. The CDR3 loop spans 14 amino acids. CDR1 is LNHDA, CDR2 SQIVND, per germline (reference sequence).

The chain employs TRBV9 and TRBJ2-3, with D perhaps TRBD2 (6 bases). The CDR3 length is 16 residues. Trimming cost V 6 bases and J 2 bases, with 19 bases left between them. CDR1 is SGDLS, CDR2 YYNGEE, per germline. CDR3 sequence: CASTSFWRELTDTQYF. The CDR3 DNA reads as TGTGCCAGCACTTCATTTTGGCGGGAACTCACAGATACGCAGTATTTT.

This clonotype was seen at least ten times. The chain joins TRBV20-1 to TRBJ1-2, with 7 bases matching TRBD1. V was clipped by 6 bases and J by 3 bases; unmatched bases: 4. The CDR3 is made up of 12 amino acids. Germline V gives CDR1 DFQATT, CDR2 SNEGSKA (reference sequence). CDR3 region: CSATGQYYGYTF. DNA of the CDR3: TGCAGTGCAACGGGACAGTACTATGGCTACACCTTC.

V usage is TRBV4-2 and J usage is TRBJ1-5; D not certain. Trimming shortened V by 0 bases and J by 6 bases, and 6 bases separated the two germline ends. The germline V gene encodes CDR1 LGHNA and CDR2 YNFKEQ. CDR3 length: 13 residues. Written as DNA, the CDR3 is TGTGCCAGCAGCCAAGATCTATTTCAGCCCCAGCATTTT. Its protein product is CASSQDLFQPQHF.

This clonotype turned up a few times. The chain joins TRBV6-6 to TRBJ2-1; D is unresolved. V gave up 6 bases and J gave up 8 bases, with 11 bases separating them. Germline V gene sequence: CDR1 MNHNY, CDR2 SVGAGI (reference sequence). The CDR3 is 12 residues long. CDR3 loop: CASSFQSDEQFF. CDR3 sequence (DNA): TGTGCCAGCAGCTTCCAGTCGGATGAGCAGTTCTTC.

The chain employs TRBV20-1 and TRBJ2-7, with D possibly TRBD2 on 6 matching bases. There are 14 residues in the CDR3. Germline CDR1 reads DFQATT; CDR2 reads SNEGSKA (reference sequence). V lost 6 bases, J lost 5 bases, and 20 bases lay in between. This CDR3 reads CSARASSAAHEQYF. CDR3 nucleotide sequence: TGCAGTGCCAGGGCGTCTAGCGCGGCCCACGAGCAGTACTTC.

This clonotype turned up a few times. V is TRBV6-5 and J is TRBJ1-1, with 8 bases lining up with TRBD1. CDR1 and CDR2 (germline): MNHEY, SVGAGI. The length of the CDR3 is 15 residues. The junction had 12 bases not matched to a gene; V was cut back by 11 bases and J by 1 base. CDR3 sequence (DNA): TGTGCCGCGGGGGCACAGGGGGTTAAGAACACTGAAGCTTTCTTT. Residues: CAAGAQGVKNTEAFF.

This clonotype came up many times. The J gene is TRBJ2-3, the V gene TRBV6-2 or TRBV6-3; 7 positions agree with TRBD2. CDR3 length: 15 residues. From germline, CDR1 is MNHEY and CDR2 SVGEGT. The trim removed 4 bases at V and 2 bases at J, leaving 6 bases unmatched. CDR3 DNA: TGTGCCAGCAGTTCCGGGACTAAGGTCACAGATACGCAGTATTTT. This gives the protein CASSSGTKVTDTQYF.

As regards this clonotype: One end of the junction is discordant with germline, which a read error may explain. The rearrangement uses TRBV9 and TRBJ2-5; D unclear. Germline V gene sequence: CDR1 SGDLS, CDR2 YYNGEE. The CDR3 spans 15 residues. CDR3 in amino acids: CASSPRFAIQGTQYF. DNA for the CDR3: TGTGCCAGCAGCCCACGTTTTGCGATCCAAGGGACCCAGTACTTC.

The chain recombines TRBV20-1 with TRBJ2-1; 10 bases are a match to TRBD2. With 0 bases clipped from V and 4 bases from J, the junction kept 9 bases outside the gene matches. The CDR3 contains 17 residues. Germline V gene lookup returns CDR1 DFQATT and CDR2 SNEGSKA (reference sequence). The CDR3 loop reads CSARDLRSAGGYNEQFF. Written as DNA, the CDR3 is TGCAGTGCTAGAGATCTTCGGTCAGCGGGGGGGTACAATGAGCAGTTCTTC.

This clonotype was seen only a few times. The V and J genes are TRBV19 and TRBJ2-2; D is possibly TRBD1 (5 bases). This CDR3 has 15 amino acids. The ends were cut back, 2 bases at V and 5 bases at J, with 12 bases in the middle. Germline V gene lookup returns CDR1 LNHDA and CDR2 SQIVND (reference sequence). CDR3 DNA: TGTGCCAGTAGTATACACAAGGACAAGACCGGGGAGCTGTTTTTT. Encoded protein: CASSIHKDKTGELFF. Looking up the rest from reference TRBV19 and TRBJ2-2 gives the full variable domain: DGGITQSPKYLFRKEGQNVTLSCEQNLNHDAMYWYRQDPGQGLRLIYYSQIVNDFQKGDIAEGYSVSREKKESFPLTVTSAQKNPTAFYLCASSIHKDKTGELFFGEGSRLTVL.

The chain uses TRBV5-6 and TRBJ1-2; 8 bases match TRBD1. Trimming took 2 bases from V and 7 from J; bases not matched to a gene: 13. The CDR3 covers 16 residues. Germline CDR1 is SGHDT and CDR2 is YYEEEE. The CDR3 DNA is TGTGCCAGCAGCTTCGGCCCACAGGGGGGGCGTATTGGCTACACCTTC. Its protein product is CASSFGPQGGRIGYTF.

The chain couples TRBV19 to TRBJ2-2; D remains ambiguous. From germline, CDR1 is LNHDA and CDR2 SQIVND (reference sequence). The V end was cut by 4 bases, the J end by 1 base, with 7 bases between. The CDR3 covers 14 residues. The CDR3 sequence: CASSTFGNTGELFF. The CDR3 nucleotides are TGTGCCAGTAGTACATTCGGGAACACCGGGGAGCTGTTTTTT. The variable domain in full, completed from reference TRBV19 and TRBJ2-2, reads DGGITQSPKYLFRKEGQNVTLSCEQNLNHDAMYWYRQDPGQGLRLIYYSQIVNDFQKGDIAEGYSVSREKKESFPLTVTSAQKNPTAFYLCASSTFGNTGELFFGEGSRLTVL.

This clonotype was picked up many times. The CDR3 region is CASSYSTDSYEQYF. The CDR3 DNA is TGTGCCAGCAGTTACTCTACGGACTCCTACGAGCAGTACTTC. The gene calls are TRBV6-5 and TRBJ2-7; D is ambiguous. CDR1 and CDR2 from the germline V gene are MNHEY and SVGAGI. The V end lost 0 bases, the J end lost 0 bases, and 6 bases lay between the germline ends. The CDR3 has 14 amino acids.

This clonotype has just a few counts. The chain is built from TRBV7-2 and TRBJ2-3; tentative D call: TRBD1 (6 bases). Trimming stripped 4 bases from V and 3 bases from J, with 14 bases between. The germline V gene encodes CDR1 SGHTA and CDR2 FQGNSA. The CDR3 is 15 amino acids. CDR3 sequence reads: CASSWMPGVTDTQYF. The CDR3, as DNA: TGTGCCAGCAGCTGGATGCCAGGGGTTACAGATACGCAGTATTTT.

V is TRBV25-1 and J is TRBJ1-3; 11 nucleotides line up with TRBD1. The CDR3 sequence is 14 residues long. The V gene end was trimmed by 7 bases and the J gene end by 8 bases; junction bases not matched to a gene: 7. Per germline, CDR1 MGHDK and CDR2 SYGVNS. The CDR3 spells CASTDRDRGDTIYF. CDR3 DNA: TGTGCCAGCACCGACCGGGACAGGGGGGACACCATATATTTT.